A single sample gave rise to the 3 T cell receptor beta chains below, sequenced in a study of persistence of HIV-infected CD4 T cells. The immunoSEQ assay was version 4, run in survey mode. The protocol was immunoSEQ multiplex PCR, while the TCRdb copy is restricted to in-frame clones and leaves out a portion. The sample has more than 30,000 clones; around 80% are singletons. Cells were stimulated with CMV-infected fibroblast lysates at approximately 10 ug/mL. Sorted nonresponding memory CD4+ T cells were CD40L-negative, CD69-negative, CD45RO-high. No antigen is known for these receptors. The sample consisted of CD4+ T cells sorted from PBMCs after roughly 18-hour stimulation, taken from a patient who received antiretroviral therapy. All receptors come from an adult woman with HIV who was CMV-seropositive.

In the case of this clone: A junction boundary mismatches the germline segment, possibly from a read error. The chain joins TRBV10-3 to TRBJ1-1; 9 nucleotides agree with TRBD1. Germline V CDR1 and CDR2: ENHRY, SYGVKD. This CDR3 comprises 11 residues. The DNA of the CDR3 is TGTGCCATCAGTGAGGGTTGGGACAGGGCGTTT. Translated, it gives CAISEGWDRAF.

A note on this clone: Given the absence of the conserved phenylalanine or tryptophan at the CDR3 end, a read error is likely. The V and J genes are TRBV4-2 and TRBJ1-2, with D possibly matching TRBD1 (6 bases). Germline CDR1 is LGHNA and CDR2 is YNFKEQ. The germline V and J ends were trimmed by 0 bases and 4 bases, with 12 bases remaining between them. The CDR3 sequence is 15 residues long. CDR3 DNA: TGTGCCAGCAGCCAAGATCTCGAGGGGGTCTATGGCTACACCCTC. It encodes CASSQDLEGVYGYTL.

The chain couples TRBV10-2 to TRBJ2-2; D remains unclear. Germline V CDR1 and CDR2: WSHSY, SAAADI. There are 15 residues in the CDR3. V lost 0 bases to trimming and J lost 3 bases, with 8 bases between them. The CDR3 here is CASSESEWDTGELFF. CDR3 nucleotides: TGCGCCAGCAGTGAGTCGGAATGGGACACCGGGGAGCTGTTTTTT.